This T cell receptor (beta chain) was documented in a study of T cell responses to AZD1222 COVID-19 vaccine. Findings and caveats of the study: Only a handful of AZD1222 recipients, six or seven in all, had baseline seropositivity. Repertoires were sampled only after the peak T cell response. Spike-specific TCR breadth and depth went up after people got two AZD1222 doses. Dominant CD4 TCR responses targeted spike regions 160-218 and 743-854.

For this clone: The antigen remains unidentified.

There are 13 residues in the CDR3. CDR1 and CDR2 from the germline V gene are KGHSH and LQKENI. V lost 1 base and J lost 1, with 4 bases in between. Libraries were prepared by immunoSEQ multiplex PCR; TCRdb keeps only in-frame clonotypes and omits some of them. The data show some 97,000 clones, approximately 87% seen once. This TCR came from an adult in good health. V usage is TRBV18 and J usage is TRBJ2-5; no firm D call. This material consisted of peripheral blood, taken on day 0 of AZD1222 vaccination. CDR3 protein: CASSPRVQETQYF. The DNA of the CDR3 is TGTGCCAGCTCACCACGGGTCCAAGAGACCCAGTACTTC.